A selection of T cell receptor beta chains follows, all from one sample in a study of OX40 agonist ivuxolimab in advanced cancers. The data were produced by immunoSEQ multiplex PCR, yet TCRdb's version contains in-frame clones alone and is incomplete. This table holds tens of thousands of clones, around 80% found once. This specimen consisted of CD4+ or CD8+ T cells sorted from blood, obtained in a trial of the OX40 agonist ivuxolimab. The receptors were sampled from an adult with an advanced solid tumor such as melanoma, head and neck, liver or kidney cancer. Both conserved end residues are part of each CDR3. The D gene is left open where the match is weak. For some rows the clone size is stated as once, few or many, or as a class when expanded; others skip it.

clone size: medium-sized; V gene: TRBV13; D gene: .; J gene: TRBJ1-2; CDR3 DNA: TGTGCCAGCAGCCCCTGGACCGAAGGCTATGGCTACACCTTC; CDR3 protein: CASSPWTEGYGYTF
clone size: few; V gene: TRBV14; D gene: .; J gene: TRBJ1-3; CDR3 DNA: TGTGCCGTCCGGCGGGCGGCTGGAAACACCATATATTTT; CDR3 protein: CAVRRAAGNTIYF
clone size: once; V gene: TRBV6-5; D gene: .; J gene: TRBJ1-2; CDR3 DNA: TGTGCCAGCAGTGAGGATGGGCAGGTCTATGGCTACACCTTC; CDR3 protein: CASSEDGQVYGYTF
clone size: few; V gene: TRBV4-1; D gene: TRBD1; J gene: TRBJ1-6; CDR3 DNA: TGCGCCAGCAGTCCCTGGGGACAGGGAGAATCACCCCTCCACTTT; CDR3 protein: CASSPWGQGESPLHF
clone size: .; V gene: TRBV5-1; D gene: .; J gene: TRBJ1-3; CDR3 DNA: TGCGCCAGCAGCTCCAGGGCGTCTGGAAACACCATATATTTT; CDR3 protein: CASSSRASGNTIYF
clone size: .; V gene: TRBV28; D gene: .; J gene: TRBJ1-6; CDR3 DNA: TGTGCCAGCAGTTTATGGTTGGATTCACCCCTCCACTTT; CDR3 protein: CASSLWLDSPLHF
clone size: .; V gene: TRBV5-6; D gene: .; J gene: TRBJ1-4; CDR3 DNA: TGTGCCAGCAGCTTGGGAGGGGTAGGAGAAAAACTGTTTTTT; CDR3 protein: CASSLGGVGEKLFF
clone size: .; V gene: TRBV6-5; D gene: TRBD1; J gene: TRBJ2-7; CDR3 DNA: TGTGCCAGCAGGGGATCGACAGGGGGCTTGTACGAGCAGTACTTC; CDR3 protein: CASRGSTGGLYEQYF
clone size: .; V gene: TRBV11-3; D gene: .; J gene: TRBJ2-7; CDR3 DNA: TGTGCCAGCAGCCTTCCTGGCTCCTACGAGCAGTACTTC; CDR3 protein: CASSLPGSYEQYF
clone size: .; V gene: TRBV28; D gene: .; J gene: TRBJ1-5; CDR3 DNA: TGTGCCAGCAGTTTAGGGGCAGAGGGGATCAAGCCCCAGCATTTT; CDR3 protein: CASSLGAEGIKPQHF
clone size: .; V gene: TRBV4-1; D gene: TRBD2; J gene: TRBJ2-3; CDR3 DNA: TGCGCCAGCAGCCAACCCCCAATGACTAGCGGGAGTGGCACGCAGTATTTT; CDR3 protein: CASSQPPMTSGSGTQYF
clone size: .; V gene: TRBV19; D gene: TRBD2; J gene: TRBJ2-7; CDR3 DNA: TGTGCCAGTAGCCTGAATTCTGTTAGCGGGGTGCAATACGAGCAGTACTTC; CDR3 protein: CASSLNSVSGVQYEQYF
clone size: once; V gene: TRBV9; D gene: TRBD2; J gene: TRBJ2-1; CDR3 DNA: TGTGCCAGCAGCGGGCCTGACGGGACTAGCGGTTACAATGAGCAGTTCTTC; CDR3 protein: CASSGPDGTSGYNEQFF
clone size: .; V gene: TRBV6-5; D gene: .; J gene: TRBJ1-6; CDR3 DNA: TGTGCCAGCAGTTACTCACGGACAGCTTCTAATTCACCCCTCCACTTT; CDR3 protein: CASSYSRTASNSPLHF
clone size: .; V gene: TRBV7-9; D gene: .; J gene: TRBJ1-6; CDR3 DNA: TGTGCCAGCAGCTTGGGGGGTATGAATTCACCCCTCCACTTT; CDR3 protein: CASSLGGMNSPLHF
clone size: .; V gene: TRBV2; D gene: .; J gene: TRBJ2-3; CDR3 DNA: TGTGCCAGCAGACAGAACACAGATACGCAGTATTTT; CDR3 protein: CASRQNTDTQYF
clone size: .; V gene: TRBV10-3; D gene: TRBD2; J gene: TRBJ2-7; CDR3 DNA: TGTGCCATCGGGGGGGACGCATTGTCCGAGCAGTACTTC; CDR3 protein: CAIGGDALSEQYF
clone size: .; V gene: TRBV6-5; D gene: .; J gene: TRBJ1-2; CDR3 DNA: TGTGCCAGCAGAGGAGAAATCTATGGCTACACCTTC; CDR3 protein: CASRGEIYGYTF
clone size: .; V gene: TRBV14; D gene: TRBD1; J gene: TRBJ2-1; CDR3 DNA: TGTGCCAGCAGCTGGGGGACAGACAATGAGCAGTTCTTC; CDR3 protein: CASSWGTDNEQFF
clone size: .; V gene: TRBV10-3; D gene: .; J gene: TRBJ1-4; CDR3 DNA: TGTGCCATCAGTGAGTCATCAGAGGGTCGGCTGTTTTTT; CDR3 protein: CAISESSEGRLFF
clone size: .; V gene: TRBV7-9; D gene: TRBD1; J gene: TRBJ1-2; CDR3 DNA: TGTGCCAGCAGCATAGCTGCGGGACAGGGTAGCTACACCTTC; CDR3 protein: CASSIAAGQGSYTF
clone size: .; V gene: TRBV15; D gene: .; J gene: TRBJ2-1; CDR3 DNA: TGTGCCACCAGCGGAGACTTAGTGGACCCGATTGGGGTATACAATGAGCAGTTCTTC; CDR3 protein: CATSGDLVDPIGVYNEQFF
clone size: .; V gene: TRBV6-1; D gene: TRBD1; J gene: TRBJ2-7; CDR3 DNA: TGTGCCAGCAGTATCAGGACAGGGTACGAGCAGTACTTC; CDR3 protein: CASSIRTGYEQYF
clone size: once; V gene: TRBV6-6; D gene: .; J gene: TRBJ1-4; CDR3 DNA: TGTGCCAGCAGTTACAACGGGATTAATGAAAAACTGTTTTTT; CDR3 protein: CASSYNGINEKLFF
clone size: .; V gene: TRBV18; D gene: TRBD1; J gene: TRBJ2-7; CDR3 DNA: TGTGCCAGCTCATTACAGGGGGCCGGGGGTAACTACGAGCAGTACTTC; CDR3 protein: CASSLQGAGGNYEQYF
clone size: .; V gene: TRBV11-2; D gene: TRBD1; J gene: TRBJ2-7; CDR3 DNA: TGTGCCAGCAGCTTGGGGCACAGGGGTAGTTCCTACGAGCAGTACTTC; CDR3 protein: CASSLGHRGSSYEQYF
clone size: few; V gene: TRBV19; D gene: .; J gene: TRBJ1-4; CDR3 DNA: TGTGCCAGTAGGTCAACGGGGCGTAAGAACGAAAAACTGTTTTTT; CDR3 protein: CASRSTGRKNEKLFF
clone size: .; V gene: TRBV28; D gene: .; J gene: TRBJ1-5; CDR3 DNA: TGTGCCAGCAGTCGGACCGAAGGGGATAGCAATCAGCCCCAGCATTTT; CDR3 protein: CASSRTEGDSNQPQHF
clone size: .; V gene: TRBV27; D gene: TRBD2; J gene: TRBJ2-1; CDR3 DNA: TGTGCCAGCAGCGAAGGAGCGGGAGGGCCCCCCAATGAGCAGTTCTTC; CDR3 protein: CASSEGAGGPPNEQFF
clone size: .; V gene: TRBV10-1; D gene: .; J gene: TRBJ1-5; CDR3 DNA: TGCGCCAGCAGTGACAACAATCAGCCCCAGCATTTT; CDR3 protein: CASSDNNQPQHF
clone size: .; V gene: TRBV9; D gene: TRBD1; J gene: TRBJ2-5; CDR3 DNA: TGTGCCAGCAGCGGGTCGACAGGGAGCGTGGAGACCCAGTACTTC; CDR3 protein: CASSGSTGSVETQYF
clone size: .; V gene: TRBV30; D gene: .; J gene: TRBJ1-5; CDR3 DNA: TGTGCCTGGAGTGACGGGGGCGAGCAGCCCCAGCATTTT; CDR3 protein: CAWSDGGEQPQHF
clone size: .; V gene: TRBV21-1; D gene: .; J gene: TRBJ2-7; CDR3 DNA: TGTGCCAGCAGCAAAGACGGCGGCGCGGCCGGGGGCGAGCAGTACTTC; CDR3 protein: CASSKDGGAAGGEQYF
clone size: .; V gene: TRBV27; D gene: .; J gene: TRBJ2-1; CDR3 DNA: TGTGCCAGCAGTTCATCTGGCCGGGACCGAGGAAGCAATGAGCAGTTCTTC; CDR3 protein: CASSSSGRDRGSNEQFF
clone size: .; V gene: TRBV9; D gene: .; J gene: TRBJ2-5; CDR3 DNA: TGTGCCAGCAGCGGGGAGACCCAGTACTTC; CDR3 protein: CASSGETQYF
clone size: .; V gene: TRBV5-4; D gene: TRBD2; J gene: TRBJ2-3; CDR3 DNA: TGTGCCATGACTAGCGGGAGTTACACAGATACGCAGTATTTT; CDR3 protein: CAMTSGSYTDTQYF
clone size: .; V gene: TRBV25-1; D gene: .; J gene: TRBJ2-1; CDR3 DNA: TGTGCCAGCAGTGAAGGGGTTAATGAGCAGTTCTTC; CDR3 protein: CASSEGVNEQFF
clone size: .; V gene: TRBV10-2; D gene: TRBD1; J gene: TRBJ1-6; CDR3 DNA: TGCGCCAGCAGTGAGTCGCTGAAGGGACAGGGGAGTAATTCACCCCTCCACTTT; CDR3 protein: CASSESLKGQGSNSPLHF
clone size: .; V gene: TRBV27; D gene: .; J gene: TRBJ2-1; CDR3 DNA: TGTGCCAGCGGGAGGGGGGTCTATGAGCAGTTCTTC; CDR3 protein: CASGRGVYEQFF
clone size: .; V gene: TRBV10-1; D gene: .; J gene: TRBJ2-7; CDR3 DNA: TGCGCCAGCAGTGGTCAGTCCTACGAGCAGTACTTC; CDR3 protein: CASSGQSYEQYF
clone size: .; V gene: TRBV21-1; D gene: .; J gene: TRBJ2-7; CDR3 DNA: TGTGCCAGCAGCAGACCTAGCGGGGGCTCCTACGAGCAGTACTTC; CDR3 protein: CASSRPSGGSYEQYF
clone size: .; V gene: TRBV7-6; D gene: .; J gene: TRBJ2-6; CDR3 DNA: TGTGCCAGCAGCTCTACGACCTTGGGGGCCAACGTCCTGACTTTC; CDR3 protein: CASSSTTLGANVLTF
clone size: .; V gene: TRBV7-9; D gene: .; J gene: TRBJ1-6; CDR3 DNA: TGTGCCAGCGGCCCCCAAGGGTGGGGCGGTGATTCACCCCTCCACTTT; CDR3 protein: CASGPQGWGGDSPLHF
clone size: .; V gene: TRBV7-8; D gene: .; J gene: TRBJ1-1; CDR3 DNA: TGTGCCAGCAGCTTAGAGCTAGGCACTGAAGCTTTCTTT; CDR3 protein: CASSLELGTEAFF
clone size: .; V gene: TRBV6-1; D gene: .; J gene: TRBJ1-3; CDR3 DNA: TGTGCCAGCAGTGAAAACACGGCCCGAAACACCATATATTTT; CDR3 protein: CASSENTARNTIYF
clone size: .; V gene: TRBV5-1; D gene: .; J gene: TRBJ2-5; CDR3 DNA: TGCGCCAGCAGCTTGGCGGGGGGGACAGTAGAGACCCAGTACTTC; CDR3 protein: CASSLAGGTVETQYF
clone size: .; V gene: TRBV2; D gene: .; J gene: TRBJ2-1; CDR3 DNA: TGTGCCAGCAGTGACCGGCAGGGGGGGTACAATGAGCAGTTCTTC; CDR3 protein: CASSDRQGGYNEQFF
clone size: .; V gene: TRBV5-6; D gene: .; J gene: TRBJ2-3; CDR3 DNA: TGTGCCAGCAGCTTGGCGGCTAGGCCGGATACGCAGTATTTT; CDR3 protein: CASSLAARPDTQYF
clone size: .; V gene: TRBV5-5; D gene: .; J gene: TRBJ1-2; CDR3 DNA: TGTGCCAGCAGCTTGGGGCCGACAGGCAACTATGGCTACACCTTC; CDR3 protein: CASSLGPTGNYGYTF
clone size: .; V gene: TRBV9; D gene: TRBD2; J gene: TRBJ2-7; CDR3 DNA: TGTGCCAGCAGCCCGGGGGGGATGAGCGAGCAGTACTTC; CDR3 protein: CASSPGGMSEQYF
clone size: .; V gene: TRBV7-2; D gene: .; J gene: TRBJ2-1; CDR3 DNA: TGTGCCAGCAGCCCCGACCACAATGAGCAGTTCTTC; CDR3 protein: CASSPDHNEQFF
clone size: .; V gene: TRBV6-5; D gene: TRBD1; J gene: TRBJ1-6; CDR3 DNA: TGTGCCAGCCGAGACCCAGGGGGTTCACCCCTCCACTTT; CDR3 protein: CASRDPGGSPLHF
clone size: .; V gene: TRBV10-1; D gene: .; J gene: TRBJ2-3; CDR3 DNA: TGCGCCAGCAGTGCGGACTTGGGAGATACGCAGTATTTT; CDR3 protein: CASSADLGDTQYF
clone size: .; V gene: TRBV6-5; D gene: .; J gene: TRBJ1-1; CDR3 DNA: TGTGCCATCTTATCAGACAGAGGGACTGAAGCTTTCTTT; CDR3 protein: CAILSDRGTEAFF
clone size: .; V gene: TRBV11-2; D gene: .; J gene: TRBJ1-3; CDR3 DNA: TGTGCCAGCAGCTCACAACAATTCTCTGGAAACACCATATATTTT; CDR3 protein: CASSSQQFSGNTIYF
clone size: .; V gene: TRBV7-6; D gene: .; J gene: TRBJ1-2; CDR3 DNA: TGTGCCAGCAGCCCAAGGGCACAGGCCGCTAACTATGGCTACACCTTC; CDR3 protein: CASSPRAQAANYGYTF
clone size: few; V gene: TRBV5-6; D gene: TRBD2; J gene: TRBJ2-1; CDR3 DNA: TGTGCCAGCAGCCTTACTAGCGGGGGCTACAATGAGCAGTTCTTC; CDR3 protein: CASSLTSGGYNEQFF
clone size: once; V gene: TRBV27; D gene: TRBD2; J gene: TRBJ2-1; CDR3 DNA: TGTGCCAGCAACTCCGGGACTAGCGCAACAACCAATGAGCAGTTCTTC; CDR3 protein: CASNSGTSATTNEQFF
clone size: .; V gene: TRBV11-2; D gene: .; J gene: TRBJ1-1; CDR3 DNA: TGTGCCAGCAGAGATCCTTCTCAGGGCAGATTGAACACTGAAGCTTTCTTT; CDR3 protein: CASRDPSQGRLNTEAFF
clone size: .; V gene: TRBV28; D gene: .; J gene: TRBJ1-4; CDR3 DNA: TGTGCCAGCACGGTAGTAGGGGATGAAAAACTGTTTTTT; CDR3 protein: CASTVVGDEKLFF